The rows below give T cell receptor beta chains drawn from one sample of a study of breast tumors, draining lymph nodes, adjacent tissues. TCRdb itself ran the multiplex PCR reads through MiXCR, one entry per CDR3 protein. Seen here are roughly 23,000 distinct CDR3 sequences, around three fifths observed once, and the top ten hold roughly 21%. Specimen: tumor-adjacent breast tissue. Every receptor here comes from a female donor with breast cancer. Some clones in this sample may be carry-over from other donors' samples. CDR3s include the opening cysteine and the closing phenylalanine or tryptophan. Fields, in order: J gene, clone size, D gene, V gene, CDR3 DNA, CDR3 protein. A D gene is named only where the DNA matches it firmly. Size values are once, few and many counts, or a class for expanded clones, and some rows have none.

J gene: TRBJ1-4; clone size: medium-sized; D gene: TRBD1; V gene: TRBV6-1; CDR3 DNA: TGTGCCAGCAGTGAATTAAAGGGGGCGTTGGGAAAACTGTTTTTT; CDR3 protein: CASSELKGALGKLFF
J gene: TRBJ2-1; clone size: many; D gene: TRBD1; V gene: TRBV9; CDR3 DNA: TGTGCCAGCAGCGTTTCCGGGACAGGGGGCGCTGAGCAGTTCTTC; CDR3 protein: CASSVSGTGGAEQFF
J gene: TRBJ2-7; clone size: NA; D gene: NA; V gene: TRBV20-1; CDR3 DNA: TGCAGTGTTGTACAGGGCTCCCTTTACGAGCAGTACTTC; CDR3 protein: CSVVQGSLYEQYF
J gene: TRBJ1-5; clone size: once; D gene: NA; V gene: TRBV7-2; CDR3 DNA: TGTGCCAGCAGCTTAGAGTGGTCCCGCCAGCCCCAGCATTTT; CDR3 protein: CASSLEWSRQPQHF
J gene: TRBJ1-6; clone size: NA; D gene: NA; V gene: TRBV20-1; CDR3 DNA: TGCAGTGCCCCCAGCACCTATAATTCACCCCTCCACTTT; CDR3 protein: CSAPSTYNSPLHF
J gene: TRBJ2-1; clone size: many; D gene: NA; V gene: TRBV7-3; CDR3 DNA: TGTGCCAGCAGCTTCGTCCCTCGGGGTGAGCAGTTCTTC; CDR3 protein: CASSFVPRGEQFF
J gene: TRBJ1-2; clone size: medium-sized; D gene: TRBD1; V gene: TRBV7-8; CDR3 DNA: TGTGCCAGCAGCCTTCGAGGACAGGGGAGCTATGGCTACACCTTC; CDR3 protein: CASSLRGQGSYGYTF
J gene: TRBJ2-5; clone size: NA; D gene: NA; V gene: TRBV9; CDR3 DNA: TGTGCCAGCAGCACACCCGGGGACCCAGGGACCCAGGCCTTC; CDR3 protein: CASSTPGDPGTQAF
J gene: TRBJ1-2; clone size: NA; D gene: TRBD1; V gene: TRBV4-1; CDR3 DNA: TGCGCCAGCAGCCAAGATCGAGAGGGGACAGGGGTGGACTATGGCTACACCTTC; CDR3 protein: CASSQDREGTGVDYGYTF
J gene: TRBJ1-4; clone size: NA; D gene: NA; V gene: TRBV20-1; CDR3 DNA: TGCAGTGCCGATGGGGGTAGGACAACTACTGAAAAACTGTTTTTT; CDR3 protein: CSADGGRTTTEKLFF
J gene: TRBJ2-1; clone size: many; D gene: NA; V gene: TRBV11-3; CDR3 DNA: TGTGCCAGCAGCAAAACGGACACAGAGACCTACAATGAGCAGTTCTTC; CDR3 protein: CASSKTDTETYNEQFF
J gene: TRBJ2-7; clone size: NA; D gene: TRBD1; V gene: TRBV5-6; CDR3 DNA: TGTGCCAGCAGCTACGGGACAGGGGGTGGCGAGCAGTACTTC; CDR3 protein: CASSYGTGGGEQYF
J gene: TRBJ2-7; clone size: once; D gene: TRBD2; V gene: TRBV2; CDR3 DNA: TGTGCCAGCAACCCTCCCCGGGCCCCGCGGGGGGGACCCTACGAGCAGTACTTC; CDR3 protein: CASNPPRAPRGGPYEQYF
J gene: TRBJ1-2; clone size: NA; D gene: NA; V gene: TRBV20-1; CDR3 DNA: TGCAGTGCAACTAACAGGGATGACTATGGCTACACCTTC; CDR3 protein: CSATNRDDYGYTF